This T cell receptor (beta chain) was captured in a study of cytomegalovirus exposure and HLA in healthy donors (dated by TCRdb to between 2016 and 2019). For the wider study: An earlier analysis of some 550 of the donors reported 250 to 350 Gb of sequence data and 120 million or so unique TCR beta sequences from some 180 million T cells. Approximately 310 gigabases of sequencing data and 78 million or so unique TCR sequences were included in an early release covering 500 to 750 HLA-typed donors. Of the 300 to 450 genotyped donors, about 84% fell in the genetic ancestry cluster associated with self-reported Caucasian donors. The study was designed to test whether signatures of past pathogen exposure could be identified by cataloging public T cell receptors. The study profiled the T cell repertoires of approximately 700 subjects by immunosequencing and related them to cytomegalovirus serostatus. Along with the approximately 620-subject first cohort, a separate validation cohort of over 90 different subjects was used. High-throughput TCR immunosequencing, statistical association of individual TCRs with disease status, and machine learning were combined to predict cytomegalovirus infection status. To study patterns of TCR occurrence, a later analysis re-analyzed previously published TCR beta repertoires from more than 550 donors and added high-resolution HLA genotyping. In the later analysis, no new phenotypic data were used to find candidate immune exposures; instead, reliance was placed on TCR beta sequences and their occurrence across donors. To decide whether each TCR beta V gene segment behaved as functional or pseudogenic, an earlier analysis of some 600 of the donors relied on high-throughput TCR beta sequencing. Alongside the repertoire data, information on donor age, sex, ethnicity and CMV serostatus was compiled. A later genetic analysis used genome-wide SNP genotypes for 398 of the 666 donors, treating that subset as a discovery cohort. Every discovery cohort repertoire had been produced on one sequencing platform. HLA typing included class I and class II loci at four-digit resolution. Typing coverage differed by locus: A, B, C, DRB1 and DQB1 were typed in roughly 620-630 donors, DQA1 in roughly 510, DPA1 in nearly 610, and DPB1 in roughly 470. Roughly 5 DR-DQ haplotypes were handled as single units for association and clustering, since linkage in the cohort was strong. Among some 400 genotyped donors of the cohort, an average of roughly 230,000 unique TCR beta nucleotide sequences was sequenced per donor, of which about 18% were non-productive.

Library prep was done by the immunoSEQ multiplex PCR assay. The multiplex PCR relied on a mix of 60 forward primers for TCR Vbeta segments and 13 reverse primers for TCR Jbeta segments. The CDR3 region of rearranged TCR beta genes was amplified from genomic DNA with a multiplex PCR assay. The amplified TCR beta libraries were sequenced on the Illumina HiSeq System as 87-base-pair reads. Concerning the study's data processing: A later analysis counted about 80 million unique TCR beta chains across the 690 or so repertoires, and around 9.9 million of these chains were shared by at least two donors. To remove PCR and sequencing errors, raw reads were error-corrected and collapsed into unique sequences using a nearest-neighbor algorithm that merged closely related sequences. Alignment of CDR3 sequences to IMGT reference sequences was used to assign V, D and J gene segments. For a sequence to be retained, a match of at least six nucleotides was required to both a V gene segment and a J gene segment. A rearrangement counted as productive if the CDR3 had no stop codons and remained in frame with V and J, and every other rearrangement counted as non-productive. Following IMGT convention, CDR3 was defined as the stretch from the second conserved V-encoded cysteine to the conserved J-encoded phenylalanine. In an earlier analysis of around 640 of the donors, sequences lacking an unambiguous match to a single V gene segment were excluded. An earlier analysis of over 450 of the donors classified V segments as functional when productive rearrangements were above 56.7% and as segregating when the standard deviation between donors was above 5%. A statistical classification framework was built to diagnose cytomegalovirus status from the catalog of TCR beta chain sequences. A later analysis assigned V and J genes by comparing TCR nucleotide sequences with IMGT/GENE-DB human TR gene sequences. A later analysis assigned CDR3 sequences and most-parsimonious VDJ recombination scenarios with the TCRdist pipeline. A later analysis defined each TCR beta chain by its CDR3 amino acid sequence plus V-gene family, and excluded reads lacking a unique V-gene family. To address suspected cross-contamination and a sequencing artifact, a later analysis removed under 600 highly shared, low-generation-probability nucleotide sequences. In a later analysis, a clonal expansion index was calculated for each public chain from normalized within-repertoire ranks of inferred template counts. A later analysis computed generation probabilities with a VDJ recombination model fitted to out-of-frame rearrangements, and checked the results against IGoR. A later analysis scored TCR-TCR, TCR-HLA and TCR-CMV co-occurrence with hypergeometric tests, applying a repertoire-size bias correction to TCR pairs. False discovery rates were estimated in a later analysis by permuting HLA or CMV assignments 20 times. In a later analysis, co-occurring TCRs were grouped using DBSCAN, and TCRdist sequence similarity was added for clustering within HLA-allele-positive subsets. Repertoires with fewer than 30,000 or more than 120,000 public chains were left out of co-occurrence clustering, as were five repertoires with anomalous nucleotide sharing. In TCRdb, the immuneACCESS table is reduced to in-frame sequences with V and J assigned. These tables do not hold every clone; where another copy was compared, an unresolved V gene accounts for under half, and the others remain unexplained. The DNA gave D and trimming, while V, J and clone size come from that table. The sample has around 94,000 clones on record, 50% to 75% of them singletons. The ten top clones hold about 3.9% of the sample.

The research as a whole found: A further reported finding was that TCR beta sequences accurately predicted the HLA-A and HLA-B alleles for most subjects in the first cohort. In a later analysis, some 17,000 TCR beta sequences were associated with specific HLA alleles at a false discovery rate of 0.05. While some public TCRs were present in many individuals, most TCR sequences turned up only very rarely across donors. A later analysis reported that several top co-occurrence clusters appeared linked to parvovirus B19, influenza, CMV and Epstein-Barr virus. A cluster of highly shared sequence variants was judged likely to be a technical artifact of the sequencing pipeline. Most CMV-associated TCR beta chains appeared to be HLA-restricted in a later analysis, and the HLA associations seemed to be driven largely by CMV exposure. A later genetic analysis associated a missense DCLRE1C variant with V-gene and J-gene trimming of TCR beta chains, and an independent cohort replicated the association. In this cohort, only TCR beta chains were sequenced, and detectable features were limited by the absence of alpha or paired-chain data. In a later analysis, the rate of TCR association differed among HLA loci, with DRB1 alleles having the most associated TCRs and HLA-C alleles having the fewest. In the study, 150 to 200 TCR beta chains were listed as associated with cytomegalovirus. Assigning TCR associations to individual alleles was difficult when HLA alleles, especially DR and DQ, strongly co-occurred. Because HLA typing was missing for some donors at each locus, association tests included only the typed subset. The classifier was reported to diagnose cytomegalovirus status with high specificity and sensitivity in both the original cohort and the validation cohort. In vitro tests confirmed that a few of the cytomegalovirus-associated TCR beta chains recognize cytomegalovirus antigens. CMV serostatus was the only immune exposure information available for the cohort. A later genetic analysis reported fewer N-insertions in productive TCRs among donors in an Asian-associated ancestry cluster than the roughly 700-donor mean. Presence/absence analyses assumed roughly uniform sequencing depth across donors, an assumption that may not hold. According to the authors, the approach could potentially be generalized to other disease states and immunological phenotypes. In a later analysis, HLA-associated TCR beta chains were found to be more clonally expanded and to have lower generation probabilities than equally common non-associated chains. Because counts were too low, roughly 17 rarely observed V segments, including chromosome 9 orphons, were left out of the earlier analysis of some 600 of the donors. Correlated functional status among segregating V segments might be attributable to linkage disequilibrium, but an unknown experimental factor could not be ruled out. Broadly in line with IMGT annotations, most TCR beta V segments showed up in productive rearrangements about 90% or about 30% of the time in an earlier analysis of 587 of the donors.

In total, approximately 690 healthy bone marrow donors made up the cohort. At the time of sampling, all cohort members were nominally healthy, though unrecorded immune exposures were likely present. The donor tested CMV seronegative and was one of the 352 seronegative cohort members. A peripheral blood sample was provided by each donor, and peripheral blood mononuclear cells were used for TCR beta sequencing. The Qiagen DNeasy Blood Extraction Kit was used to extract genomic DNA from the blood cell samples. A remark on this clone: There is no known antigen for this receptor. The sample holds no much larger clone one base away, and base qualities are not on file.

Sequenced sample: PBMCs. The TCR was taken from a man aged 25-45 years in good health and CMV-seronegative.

CDR3 region: CASSSGQKNEQFF. The DNA sequence follows: TGTGCCAGCAGTTCGGGACAGAAAAATGAGCAGTTCTTC. The rearranged chain carries TRBV28 and TRBJ2-1; the junction holds 7 bases that match TRBD1. Trimmed from V: 4 bases; trimmed from J: 7 bases; junction bases lacking a gene match: 4. For CDR1 and CDR2, the germline V gene lists MDHEN and SYDVKM. The cysteine opens and the phenylalanine closes a CDR3 of 13 amino acids. The only DNA kept is the CDR3, 39 bases in frame from the first base.